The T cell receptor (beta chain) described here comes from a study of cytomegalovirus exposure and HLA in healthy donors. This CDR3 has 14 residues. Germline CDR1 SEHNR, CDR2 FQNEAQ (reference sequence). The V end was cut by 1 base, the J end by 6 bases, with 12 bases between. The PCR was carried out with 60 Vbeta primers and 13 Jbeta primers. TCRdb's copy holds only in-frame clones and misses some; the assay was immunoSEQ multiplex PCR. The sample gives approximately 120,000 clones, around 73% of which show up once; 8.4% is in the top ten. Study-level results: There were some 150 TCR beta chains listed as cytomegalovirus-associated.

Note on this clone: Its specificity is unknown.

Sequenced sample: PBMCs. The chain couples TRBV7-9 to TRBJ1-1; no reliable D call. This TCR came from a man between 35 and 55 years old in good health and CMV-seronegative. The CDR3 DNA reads TGTGCCAGCAGCTTAGAATTGGGGAGTGCTGAAGCTTTCTTT. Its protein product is CASSLELGSAEAFF.